This paragraph reports one T cell receptor (beta chain). These data belong to a study of blood T cell repertoires in COVID-19. Study background: Donors in the United States, Italy and Spain gave samples during acute or convalescent COVID-19. T cells, B-cell-depleted T cells, or PBMCs provided the cDNA or gDNA that served as material.

The germline V gene has CDR1 SGDLS and CDR2 YYNGEE. V dropped 5 bases and J dropped 2; count of bases not matched to a gene: 4. CDR3 size: 14 residues. In the original workflow: Reference gene primer amplification in the assay estimated nucleated cell counts. The table came from immunoSEQ multiplex PCR; TCRdb's copy has only in-frame clones and leaves some out. V and J calls and clone size follow that table, whereas D and trimming were derived from the DNA. The sample has 240,000 or so clones, 86% seen once. The rearrangement links TRBV9 to TRBJ2-3; TRBD2 aligns across 8 bases. The receptor's source is a man aged 55-75 years with acute or convalescent COVID-19. The sample taken for sequencing was peripheral blood. CDR3 loop: CASSALAATDTQYF. The CDR3 nucleotides are TGTGCCAGCAGTGCACTAGCGGCCACAGATACGCAGTATTTT.